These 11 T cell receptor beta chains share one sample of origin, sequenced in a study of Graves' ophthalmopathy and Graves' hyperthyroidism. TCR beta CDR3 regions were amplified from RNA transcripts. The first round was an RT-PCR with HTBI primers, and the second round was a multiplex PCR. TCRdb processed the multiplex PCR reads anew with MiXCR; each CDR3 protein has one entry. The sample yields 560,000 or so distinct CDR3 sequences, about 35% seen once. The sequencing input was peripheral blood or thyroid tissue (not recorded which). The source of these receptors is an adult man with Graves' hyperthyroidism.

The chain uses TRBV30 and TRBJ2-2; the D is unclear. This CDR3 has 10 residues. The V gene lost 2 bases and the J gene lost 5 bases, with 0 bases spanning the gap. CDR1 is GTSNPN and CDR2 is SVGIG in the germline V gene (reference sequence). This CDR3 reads CAWSTGELFF. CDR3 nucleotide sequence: TGTGCCTGGAGTACCGGGGAGCTGTTTTTT. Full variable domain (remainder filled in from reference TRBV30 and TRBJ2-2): SQTIHQWPATLVQPVGSPLSLECTVEGTSNPNLYWYRQAAGRGLQLLFYSVGIGQISSEVPQNLSASRPQDRQFILSSKKLLLSDSGFYLCAWSTGELFFGEGSRLTVL.

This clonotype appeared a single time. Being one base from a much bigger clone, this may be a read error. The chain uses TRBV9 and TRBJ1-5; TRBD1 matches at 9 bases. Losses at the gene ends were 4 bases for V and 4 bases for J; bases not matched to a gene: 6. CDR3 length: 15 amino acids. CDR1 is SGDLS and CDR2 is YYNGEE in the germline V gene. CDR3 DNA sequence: TGTGCCAGCAGCAACAGACAGGGGGGGAATCAGCCCCAGCATTTT. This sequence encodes CASSNRQGGNQPQHF. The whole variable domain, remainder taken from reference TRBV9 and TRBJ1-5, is DSGVTQTPKHLITATGQRVTLRCSPRSGDLSVYWYQQSLDQGLQFLIQYYNGEERAKGNILERFSAQQFPDLHSELNLSSLELGDSALYFCASSNRQGGNQPQHFGDGTRLSIL.

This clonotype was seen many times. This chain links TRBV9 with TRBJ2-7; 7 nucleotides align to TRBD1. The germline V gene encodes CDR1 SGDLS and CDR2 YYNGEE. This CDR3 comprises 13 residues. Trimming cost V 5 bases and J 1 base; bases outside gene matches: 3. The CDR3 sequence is CASSVGQSYEQYF. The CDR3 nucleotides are TGTGCCAGCAGTGTGGGACAGTCCTACGAGCAGTACTTC. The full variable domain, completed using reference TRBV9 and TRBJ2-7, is DSGVTQTPKHLITATGQRVTLRCSPRSGDLSVYWYQQSLDQGLQFLIQYYNGEERAKGNILERFSAQQFPDLHSELNLSSLELGDSALYFCASSVGQSYEQYFGPGTRLTVT.

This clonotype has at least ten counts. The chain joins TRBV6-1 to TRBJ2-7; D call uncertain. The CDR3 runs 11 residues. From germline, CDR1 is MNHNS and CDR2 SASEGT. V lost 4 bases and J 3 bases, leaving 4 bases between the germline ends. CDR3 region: CASSADYEQYF. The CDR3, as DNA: TGTGCCAGCAGTGCCGACTACGAGCAGTACTTC.

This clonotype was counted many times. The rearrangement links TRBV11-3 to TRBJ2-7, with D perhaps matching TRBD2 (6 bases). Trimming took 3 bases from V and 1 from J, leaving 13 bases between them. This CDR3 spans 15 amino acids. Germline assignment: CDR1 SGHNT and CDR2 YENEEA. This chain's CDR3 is CASSLGPGESYEQYF. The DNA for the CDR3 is TGTGCCAGCAGCTTGGGGCCGGGGGAGTCCTACGAGCAGTACTTC.

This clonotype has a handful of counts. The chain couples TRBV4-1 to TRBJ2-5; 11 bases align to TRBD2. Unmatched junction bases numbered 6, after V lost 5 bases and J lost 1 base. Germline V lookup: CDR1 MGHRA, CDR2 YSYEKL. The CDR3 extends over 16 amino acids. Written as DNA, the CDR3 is TGCGCCAGCAGCACCCGACTAGCGGGGCCCCAAGAGACCCAGTACTTC. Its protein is CASSTRLAGPQETQYF.

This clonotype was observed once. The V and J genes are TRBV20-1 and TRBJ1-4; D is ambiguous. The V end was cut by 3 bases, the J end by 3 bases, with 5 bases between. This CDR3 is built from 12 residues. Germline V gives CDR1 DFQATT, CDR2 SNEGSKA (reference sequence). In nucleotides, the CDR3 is TGCAGTGCTAGTTACCCTAATGAAAAACTGTTTTTT. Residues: CSASYPNEKLFF.

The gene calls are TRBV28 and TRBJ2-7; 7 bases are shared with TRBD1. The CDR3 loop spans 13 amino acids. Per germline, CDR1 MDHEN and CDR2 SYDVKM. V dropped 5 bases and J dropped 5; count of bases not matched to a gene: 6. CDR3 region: CASSPTGPHEQYF. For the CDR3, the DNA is TGTGCCAGCAGTCCGACAGGGCCCCACGAGCAGTACTTC.

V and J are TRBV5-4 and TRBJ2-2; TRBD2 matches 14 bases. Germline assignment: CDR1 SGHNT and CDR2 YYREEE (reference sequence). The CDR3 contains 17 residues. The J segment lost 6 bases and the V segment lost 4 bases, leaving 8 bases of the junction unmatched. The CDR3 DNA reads TGTGCCAGCAGCCACGGACTAGCGGGAGGCGCCGCCGGGGAGCTGTTTTTT. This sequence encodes CASSHGLAGGAAGELFF.

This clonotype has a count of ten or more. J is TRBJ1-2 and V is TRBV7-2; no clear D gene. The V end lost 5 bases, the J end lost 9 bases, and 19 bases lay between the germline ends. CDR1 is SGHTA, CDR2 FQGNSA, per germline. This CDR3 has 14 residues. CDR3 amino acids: CASSPEGGARSYTF. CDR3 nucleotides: TGTGCCAGCAGCCCTGAGGGTGGCGCAAGGAGCTACACCTTC.

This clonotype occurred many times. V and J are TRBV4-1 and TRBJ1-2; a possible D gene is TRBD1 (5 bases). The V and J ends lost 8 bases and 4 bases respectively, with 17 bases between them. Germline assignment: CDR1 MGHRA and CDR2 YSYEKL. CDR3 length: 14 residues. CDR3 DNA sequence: TGCGCCAGCGATTGGGAGGGGCAAGGCTATGGCTACACCTTC. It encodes CASDWEGQGYGYTF.